The clone carrying this T cell receptor beta chain was detected ten times or more. The sample belongs to a study of Graves' ophthalmopathy and Graves' hyperthyroidism. TCR beta CDR3 regions were amplified from RNA transcripts. Following a first-round RT-PCR that used HTBI primers, a second-round multiplex PCR was carried out. In TCRdb, the multiplex PCR reads were re-called with MiXCR into one record per CDR3 protein. The table has about 420,000 distinct CDR3 sequences, 20% to 25% seen once. The CDR3 is 14 amino acids. Germline lookup yields CDR1 SGHDN and CDR2 FVKESK. V was pared by 4 bases and J by 4 bases, with 7 bases of the junction left unmatched.

The TCR sequence derives from a woman under 30 with stable Graves' hyperthyroidism. The specimen was peripheral blood. This chain connects TRBV14 to TRBJ2-7, with 7 bases identical to TRBD2. CDR3 in DNA: TGTGCCAGCAGCCCTGGACTAGAGGGGTACGAGCAGTACTTC. It encodes CASSPGLEGYEQYF.